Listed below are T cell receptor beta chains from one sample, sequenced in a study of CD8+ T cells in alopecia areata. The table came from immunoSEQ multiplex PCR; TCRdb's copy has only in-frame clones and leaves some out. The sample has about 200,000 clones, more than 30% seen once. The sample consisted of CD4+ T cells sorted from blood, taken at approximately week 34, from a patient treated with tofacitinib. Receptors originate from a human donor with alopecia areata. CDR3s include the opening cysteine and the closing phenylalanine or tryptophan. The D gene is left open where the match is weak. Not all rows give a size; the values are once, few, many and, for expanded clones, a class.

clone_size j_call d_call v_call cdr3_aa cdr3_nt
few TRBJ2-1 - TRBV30 CSGNYQGNEQFF TGTTCGGGCAATTATCAGGGTAATGAGCAGTTCTTC
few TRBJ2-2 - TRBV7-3 CASSSGTTNTGELFF TGTGCCAGCAGCTCTGGGACCACGAACACCGGGGAGCTGTTTTTT
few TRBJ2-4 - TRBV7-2 CASSLELAKNIQYF TGTGCCAGCAGCTTAGAACTAGCCAAAAACATTCAGTACTTC
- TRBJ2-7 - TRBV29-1 CSVGGRSLNREQYF TGCAGCGTTGGGGGGCGCAGCCTGAATCGCGAGCAGTACTTC
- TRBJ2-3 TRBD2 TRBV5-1 CASSLVLAGATDTQYF TGCGCCAGCAGCTTGGTCCTAGCGGGGGCCACAGATACGCAGTATTTT
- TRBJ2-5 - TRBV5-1 CASSLEQGQETQYF TGCGCCAGCAGCTTGGAGCAGGGCCAAGAGACCCAGTACTTC
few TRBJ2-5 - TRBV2 CASRPTGMGQETQYF TGTGCCAGCAGGCCCACAGGGATGGGGCAAGAGACCCAGTACTTC
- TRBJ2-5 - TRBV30 CAWSVELAGTQYF TGTGCCTGGAGTGTAGAGTTAGCTGGGACCCAGTACTTC
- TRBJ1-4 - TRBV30 CAWGSKDTTNEKLFF TGTGCCTGGGGCTCCAAGGATACAACTAATGAAAAACTGTTTTTT
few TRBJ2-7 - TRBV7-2 CASSLVSGTYEQYF TGTGCCAGCAGCTTAGTATCAGGTACCTACGAGCAGTACTTC
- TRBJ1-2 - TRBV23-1 CASSQCRRVYTF TGCGCCAGCAGTCAATGTAGGAGGGTCTACACCTTC
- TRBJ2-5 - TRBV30 CAWSRGGRETQYF TGTGCCTGGAGTAGGGGGGGACGCGAGACCCAGTACTTC
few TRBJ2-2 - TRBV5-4 CASSLIPRQLNTGELFF TGTGCCAGCAGCTTAATTCCCCGGCAGCTGAACACCGGGGAGCTGTTTTTT
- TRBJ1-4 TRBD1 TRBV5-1 CASSTGQGSTNEKLFF TGCGCCAGCAGCACGGGACAGGGATCAACTAATGAAAAACTGTTTTTT
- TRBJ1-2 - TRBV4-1 CASSRQSNGGIYGYTF TGCGCCAGCAGCCGCCAGTCGAACGGGGGGATTTATGGCTACACCTTC
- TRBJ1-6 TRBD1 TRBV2 CASRRQGGNSPLHF TGTGCCAGCAGAAGACAGGGTGGCAATTCACCCCTCCACTTT
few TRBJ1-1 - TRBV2 CASNLAKNTEAFF TGTGCCAGCAATTTAGCCAAGAACACTGAAGCTTTCTTT
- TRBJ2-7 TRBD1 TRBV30 CAWSRTGYEQYF TGTGCCTGGAGCCGGACAGGGTACGAGCAGTACTTC
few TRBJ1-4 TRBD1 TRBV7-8 CASSPQTGVRGTNEKLFF TGTGCCAGCAGCCCCCAGACAGGGGTTAGGGGAACTAATGAAAAACTGTTTTTT
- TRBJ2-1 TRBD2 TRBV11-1 CASSQRTSRSYNEQFF TGTGCCAGCAGCCAAAGGACTAGCCGCTCCTACAATGAGCAGTTCTTC
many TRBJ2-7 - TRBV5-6 CASSLGSSYEQYF TGTGCCAGCAGCTTGGGCAGCTCCTACGAGCAGTACTTC
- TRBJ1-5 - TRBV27 CASNKQGSNQPQHF TGTGCCAGCAATAAACAGGGATCAAATCAGCCCCAGCATTTT
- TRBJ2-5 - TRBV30 CAWSLFVFQETQYF TGTGCCTGGAGCCTATTTGTCTTCCAAGAGACCCAGTACTTC
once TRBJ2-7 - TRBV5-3 CARSLSGSYEQYF TGTGCCAGAAGCTTGAGCGGTTCCTACGAGCAGTACTTC
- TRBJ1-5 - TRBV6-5 CASSYSSRARQPQHF TGTGCCAGCAGTTACTCGAGTAGGGCGCGTCAGCCCCAGCATTTT
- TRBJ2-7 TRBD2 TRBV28 CASSAGTRDHF TGTGCCAGCAGCGCCGGGACTAGAGATCACTTC
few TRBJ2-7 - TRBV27 CASRRTDTYEQYF TGTGCCAGCAGGCGGACAGACACCTACGAGCAGTACTTC
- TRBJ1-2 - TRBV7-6 CASSFKQEANYGYTF TGTGCCAGCAGCTTCAAACAGGAGGCTAACTATGGCTACACCTTC
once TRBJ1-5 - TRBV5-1 CASSLGDPWANQPQHF TGCGCCAGCAGCTTGGGGGACCCCTGGGCCAATCAGCCCCAGCATTTT
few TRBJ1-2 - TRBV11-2 CASSLRGLAWDGYTF TGTGCCAGCAGCCTTCGAGGGTTGGCCTGGGATGGCTACACCTTC
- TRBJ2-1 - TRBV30 CAWSRVNEQFF TGTGCCTGGAGTAGAGTAAATGAGCAGTTCTTC
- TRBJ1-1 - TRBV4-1 CASSRQVGTGYNMNTEAFF TGCGCCAGCAGCCGCCAAGTGGGAACAGGGTACAACATGAACACTGAAGCTTTCTTT
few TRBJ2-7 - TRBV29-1 CSVADAWTLHEQYF TGCAGCGTGGCCGATGCGTGGACCCTTCACGAGCAGTACTTC
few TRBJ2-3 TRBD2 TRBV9 CASSGLAGSGRTQYF TGTGCCAGCAGCGGACTAGCGGGAAGCGGGCGTACGCAGTATTTT
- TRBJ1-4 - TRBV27 CASSLREKLFF TGTGCCAGCTCTCTGCGGGAAAAACTGTTTTTT
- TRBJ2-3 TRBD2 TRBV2 CASSPTSGRKDTQYF TGTGCCAGCAGTCCGACTAGCGGGAGGAAAGATACGCAGTATTTT
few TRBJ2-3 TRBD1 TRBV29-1 CSARTGGTDTQYF TGCAGCGCTAGGACAGGCGGCACAGATACGCAGTATTTT
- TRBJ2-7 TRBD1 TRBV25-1 CASSVLGQGDEQYF TGTGCCAGCAGTGTTCTGGGACAGGGTGACGAGCAGTACTTC
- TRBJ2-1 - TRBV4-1 CASSQGDPNEQFF TGCGCCAGCAGCCAAGGGGACCCGAATGAGCAGTTCTTC
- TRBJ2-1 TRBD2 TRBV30 CACSISGTSGNEQFF TGTGCCTGTTCGATTAGCGGGACCTCAGGGAATGAGCAGTTCTTC
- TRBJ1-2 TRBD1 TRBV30 CAWTLGRGTAYGYTF TGTGCCTGGACTCTGGGGAGGGGGACAGCCTATGGCTACACCTTC
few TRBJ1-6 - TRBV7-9 CASSNNRDSPLHF TGTGCCAGCAGCAATAATAGGGATTCACCCCTCCACTTT
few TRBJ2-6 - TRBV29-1 CSVAGAERGANVLTF TGCTCGGTTGCGGGGGCAGAACGTGGGGCCAACGTCCTGACTTTC
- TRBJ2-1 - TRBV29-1 CSVVVRADNYNEQFF TGCAGCGTTGTGGTTCGGGCAGATAACTACAATGAGCAGTTCTTC
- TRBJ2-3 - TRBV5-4 CASSLQGRVGTDTQYF TGTGCCAGCAGCTTGCAGGGAAGAGTAGGCACAGATACGCAGTATTTT
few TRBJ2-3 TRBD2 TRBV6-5 CASKTTSGTDTQYF TGTGCCAGCAAGACTACTAGCGGCACAGATACGCAGTATTTT
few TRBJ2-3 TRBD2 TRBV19 CASSIWASGSTDTQYF TGTGCCAGTAGTATATGGGCTAGCGGGAGCACAGATACGCAGTATTTT
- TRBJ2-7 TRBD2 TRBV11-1 CASSLSGVYEQYF TGTGCCAGCAGCTTAAGCGGGGTCTACGAGCAGTACTTC
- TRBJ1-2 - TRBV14 CASSPLLETVHYGYTF TGTGCCAGCAGCCCTCTCCTCGAGACAGTTCACTATGGCTACACCTTC
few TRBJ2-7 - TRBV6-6 CASSYPSGATYEQYF TGTGCCAGCAGTTACCCCTCCGGGGCGACCTACGAGCAGTACTTC
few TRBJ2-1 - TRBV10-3 CAISEGDEQFF TGTGCCATCAGCGAGGGCGATGAGCAGTTCTTC
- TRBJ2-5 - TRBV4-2 CASSQDRYQETQYF TGTGCCAGCAGCCAAGACAGGTACCAAGAGACCCAGTACTTC
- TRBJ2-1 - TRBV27 CASSSPLRGRYNEQFF TGTGCCAGCAGTTCTCCTCTAAGAGGGAGATACAATGAGCAGTTCTTC
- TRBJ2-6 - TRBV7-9 CASSSYGQPSGANVLTF TGTGCCAGCAGCTCCTACGGACAGCCCTCTGGGGCCAACGTCCTGACTTTC